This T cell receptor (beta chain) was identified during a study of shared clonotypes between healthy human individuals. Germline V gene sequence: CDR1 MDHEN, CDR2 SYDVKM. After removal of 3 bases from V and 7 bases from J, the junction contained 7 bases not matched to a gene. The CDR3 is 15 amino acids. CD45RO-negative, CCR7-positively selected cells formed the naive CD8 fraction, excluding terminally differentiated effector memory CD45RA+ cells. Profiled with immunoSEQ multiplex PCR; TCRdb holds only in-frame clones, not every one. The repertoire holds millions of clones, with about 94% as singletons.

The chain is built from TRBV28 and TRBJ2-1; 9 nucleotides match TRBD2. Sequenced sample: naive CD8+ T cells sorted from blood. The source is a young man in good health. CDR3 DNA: TGTGCCAGCAGTTTGAGGCGGGGGGGCCTGAATGAGCAGTTCTTC. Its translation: CASSLRRGGLNEQFF. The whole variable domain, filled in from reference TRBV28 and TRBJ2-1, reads DVKVTQSSRYLVKRTGEKVFLECVQDMDHENMFWYRQDPGLGLRLIYFSYDVKMKEKGDIPEGYSVSREKKERFSLILESASTNQTSMYLCASSLRRGGLNEQFFGPGTRLTVL.